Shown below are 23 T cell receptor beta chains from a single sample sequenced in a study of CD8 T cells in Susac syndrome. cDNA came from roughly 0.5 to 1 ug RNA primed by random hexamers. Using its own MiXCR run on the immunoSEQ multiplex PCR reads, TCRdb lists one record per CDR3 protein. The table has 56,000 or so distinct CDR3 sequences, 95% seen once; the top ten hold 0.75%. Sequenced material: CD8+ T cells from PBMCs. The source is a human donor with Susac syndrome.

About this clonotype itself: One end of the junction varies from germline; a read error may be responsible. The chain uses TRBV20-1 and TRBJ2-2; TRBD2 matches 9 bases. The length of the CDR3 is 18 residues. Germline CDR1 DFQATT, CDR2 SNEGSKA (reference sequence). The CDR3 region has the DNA TGCAGTGCGAGAGGCGGGAGTGCGGGGGGGCAGAACACCGGGGAGCTGTTTTTT. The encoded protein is CSARGGSAGGQNTGELFF.

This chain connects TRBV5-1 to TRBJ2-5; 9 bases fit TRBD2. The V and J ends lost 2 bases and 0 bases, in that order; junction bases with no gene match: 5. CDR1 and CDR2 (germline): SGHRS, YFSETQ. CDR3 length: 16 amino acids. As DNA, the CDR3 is TGCGCCAGCAGCTTTGAGGTAGCGGGGGACCAAGAGACCCAGTACTTC. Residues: CASSFEVAGDQETQYF.

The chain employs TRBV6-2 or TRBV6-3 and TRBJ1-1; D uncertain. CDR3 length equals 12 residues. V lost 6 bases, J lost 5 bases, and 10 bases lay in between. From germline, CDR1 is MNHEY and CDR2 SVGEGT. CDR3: CASSTRRTEAFF. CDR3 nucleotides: TGTGCCAGCAGCACCCGAAGGACTGAAGCTTTCTTT.

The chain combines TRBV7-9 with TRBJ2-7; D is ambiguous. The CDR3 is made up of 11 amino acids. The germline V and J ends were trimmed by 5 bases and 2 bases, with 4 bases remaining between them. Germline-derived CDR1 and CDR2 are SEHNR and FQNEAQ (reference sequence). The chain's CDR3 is CASSPAYEQYF. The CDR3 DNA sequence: TGTGCCAGCAGCCCGGCCTACGAGCAGTACTTC.

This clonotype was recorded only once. The CDR3 DNA reads as TGTGCCAGCAGCGTAGAAGTTAGCGGGGGGGCTACAGATACGCAGTATTTT. The encoded protein is CASSVEVSGGATDTQYF. The chain links TRBV9 to TRBJ2-3; 11 nucleotides agree with TRBD2. Germline assignment: CDR1 SGDLS and CDR2 YYNGEE. V shed 0 bases, J shed 3 bases, and the junction held 6 bases outside the gene matches. This CDR3 region has 17 residues.

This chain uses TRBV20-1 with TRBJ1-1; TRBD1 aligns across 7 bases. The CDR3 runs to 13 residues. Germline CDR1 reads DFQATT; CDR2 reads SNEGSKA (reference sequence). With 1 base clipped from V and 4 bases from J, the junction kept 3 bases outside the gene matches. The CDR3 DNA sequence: TGCAGTGCTAGAGGGTCAGGGGGCACTGAAGCTTTCTTT. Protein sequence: CSARGSGGTEAFF.

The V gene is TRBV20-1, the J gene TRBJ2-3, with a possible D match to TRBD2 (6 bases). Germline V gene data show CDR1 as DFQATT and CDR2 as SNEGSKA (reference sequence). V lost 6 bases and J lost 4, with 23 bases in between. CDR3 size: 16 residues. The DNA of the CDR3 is TGCAGTGCAATCGCCGGGACTCCGGATAACGCAGATACGCAGTATTTT. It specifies CSAIAGTPDNADTQYF.

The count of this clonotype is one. In DNA form, the CDR3 reads TGTGCCAGCAGCTTAGCGCGTAGAAGGCCCACAGATACGCAGTATTTT. Its translation: CASSLARRRPTDTQYF. The V and J genes are TRBV7-6 and TRBJ2-3; no clear D gene. The CDR3 sequence is 16 residues long. The germline V gene encodes CDR1 SGHVS and CDR2 FNYEAQ. Trimming removed 0 bases from V and 2 bases from J, with 12 bases in between.

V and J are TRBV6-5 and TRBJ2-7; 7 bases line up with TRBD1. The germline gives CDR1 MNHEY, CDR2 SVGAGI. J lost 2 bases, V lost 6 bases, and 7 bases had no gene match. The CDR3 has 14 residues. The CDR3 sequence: CASRYDGTAYEQYF. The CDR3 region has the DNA TGTGCCAGCAGATATGACGGGACAGCCTACGAGCAGTACTTC.

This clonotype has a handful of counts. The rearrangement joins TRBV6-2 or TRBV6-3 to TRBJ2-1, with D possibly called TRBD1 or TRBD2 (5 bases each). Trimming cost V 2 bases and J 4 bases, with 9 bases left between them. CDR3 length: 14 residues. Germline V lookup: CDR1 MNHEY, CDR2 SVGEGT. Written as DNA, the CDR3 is TGTGCCAGCAGTTACGGGACGCGATACAATGAGCAGTTCTTC. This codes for CASSYGTRYNEQFF.

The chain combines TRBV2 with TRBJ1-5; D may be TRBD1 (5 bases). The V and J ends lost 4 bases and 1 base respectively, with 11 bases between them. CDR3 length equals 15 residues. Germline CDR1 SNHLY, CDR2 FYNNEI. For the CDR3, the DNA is TGTGCCAGCAGTGGGGGGGGTAGGAGCAATCAGCCCCAGCATTTT. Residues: CASSGGGRSNQPQHF.

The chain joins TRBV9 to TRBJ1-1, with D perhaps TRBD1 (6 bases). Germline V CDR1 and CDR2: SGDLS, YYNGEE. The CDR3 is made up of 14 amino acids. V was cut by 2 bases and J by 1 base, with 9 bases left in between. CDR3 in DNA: TGTGCCAGCAGCGTTGGGGGGGCGAACACTGAAGCTTTCTTT. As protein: CASSVGGANTEAFF.

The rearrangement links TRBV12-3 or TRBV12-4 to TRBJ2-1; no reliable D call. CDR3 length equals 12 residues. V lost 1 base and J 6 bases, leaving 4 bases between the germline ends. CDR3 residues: CASSLGSNEQFF. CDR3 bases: TGTGCCAGCAGTTTAGGCTCCAATGAGCAGTTCTTC.

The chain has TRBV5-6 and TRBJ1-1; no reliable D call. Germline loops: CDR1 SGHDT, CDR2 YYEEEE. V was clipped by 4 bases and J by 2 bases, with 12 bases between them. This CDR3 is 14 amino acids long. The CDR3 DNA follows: TGTGCCAGCAGCCACCGAGGGAGAAACACTGAAGCTTTCTTT. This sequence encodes CASSHRGRNTEAFF.

CDR3 DNA sequence: TGTGCCAGCAGCCAGGGGGGGGAAGAGACCCAGTACTTC. Protein: CASSQGGEETQYF. V gene TRBV7-2 combines with J gene TRBJ2-5; D is tentatively TRBD1 or TRBD2 (7 bases each). The CDR3 loop spans 13 amino acids. V was cut by 5 bases and J by 3 bases, with 10 bases left in between. The germline V gene encodes CDR1 SGHTA and CDR2 FQGNSA.

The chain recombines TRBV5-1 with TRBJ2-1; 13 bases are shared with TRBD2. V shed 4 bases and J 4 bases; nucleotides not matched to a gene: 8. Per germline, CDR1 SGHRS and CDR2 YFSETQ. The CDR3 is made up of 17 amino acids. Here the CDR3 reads CASSISGLAGLYNEQFF. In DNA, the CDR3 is TGCGCCAGCAGCATATCGGGACTAGCGGGGCTGTACAATGAGCAGTTCTTC.

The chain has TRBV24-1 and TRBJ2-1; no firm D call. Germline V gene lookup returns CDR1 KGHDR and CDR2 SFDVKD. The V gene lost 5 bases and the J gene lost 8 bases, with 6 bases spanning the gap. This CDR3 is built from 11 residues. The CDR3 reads CATSGGHEQFF. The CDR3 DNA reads TGTGCCACCAGTGGAGGTCATGAGCAGTTCTTC.

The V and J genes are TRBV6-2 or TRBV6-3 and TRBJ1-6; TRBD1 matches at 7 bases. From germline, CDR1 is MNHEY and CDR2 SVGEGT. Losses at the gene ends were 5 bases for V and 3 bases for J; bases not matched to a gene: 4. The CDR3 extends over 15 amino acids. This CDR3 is CASSPRQGYNSPLHF. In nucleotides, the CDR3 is TGTGCCAGCAGTCCCCGACAGGGCTATAATTCACCCCTCCACTTT.

The CDR3 is CSARVARTLYNEQFF. CDR3 nucleotides: TGCAGTGCTAGAGTGGCCCGGACTCTCTACAATGAGCAGTTCTTC. This chain joins TRBV20-1 and TRBJ2-1, with D perhaps TRBD2 (5 bases). Germline V CDR1 and CDR2: DFQATT, SNEGSKA (reference sequence). Trimming took 1 base from V and 3 from J, leaving 13 bases between them. This CDR3 comprises 15 residues.

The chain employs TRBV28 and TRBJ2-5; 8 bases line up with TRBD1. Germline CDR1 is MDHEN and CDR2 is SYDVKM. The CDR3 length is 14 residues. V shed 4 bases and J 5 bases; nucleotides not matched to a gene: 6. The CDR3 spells CASSSRTGKETQYF. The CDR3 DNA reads TGTGCCAGCAGTTCCCGGACAGGGAAGGAGACCCAGTACTTC. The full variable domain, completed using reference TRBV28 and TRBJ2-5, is DVKVTQSSRYLVKRTGEKVFLECVQDMDHENMFWYRQDPGLGLRLIYFSYDVKMKEKGDIPEGYSVSREKKERFSLILESASTNQTSMYLCASSSRTGKETQYFGPGTRLLVL.

The CDR3 here is CASSFTGELFF. CDR3 nucleotides: TGTGCCAGCAGCTTTACCGGGGAGCTGTTTTTT. The chain combines TRBV27 with TRBJ2-2; the D is unclear. Trimming left V 6 bases short and J 5 bases short, with 4 bases between. This CDR3 has 11 amino acids. Looked up from germline, CDR1 is MNHEY and CDR2 is SMNVEV (reference sequence).

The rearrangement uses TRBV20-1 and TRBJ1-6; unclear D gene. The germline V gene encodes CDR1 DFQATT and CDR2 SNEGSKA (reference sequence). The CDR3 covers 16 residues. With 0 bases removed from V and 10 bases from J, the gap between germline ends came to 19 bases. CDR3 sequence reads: CSARDLFGVIGSPLHF. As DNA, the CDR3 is TGCAGTGCTAGAGATCTTTTTGGGGTCATCGGCTCACCCCTCCACTTT.

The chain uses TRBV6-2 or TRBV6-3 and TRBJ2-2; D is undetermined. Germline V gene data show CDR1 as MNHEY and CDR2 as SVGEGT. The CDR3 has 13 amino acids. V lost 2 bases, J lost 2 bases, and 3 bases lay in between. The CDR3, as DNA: TGTGCCAGCAGTTACGTAAACACCGGGGAGCTGTTTTTT. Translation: CASSYVNTGELFF.